The 12 T cell receptor beta chains reported below all come from one sample, sequenced in a study of beta chain features in type 1 diabetes. The authors reverse transcribed all of the isolated RNA, so sequencing captured expressed TCRB transcripts. Only in-frame clones appear in the TCRdb table, and some are missing; sequencing was by immunoSEQ multiplex PCR. Seen here are tens of thousands of clones, under 35% observed once, and the top ten hold 0.4% to 0.45%. Material: stem cell memory CD4+ T cells from blood. Every receptor here comes from a woman aged 18-29 years in good health.

The chain employs TRBV30 and TRBJ1-2; 7 positions agree with TRBD1. CDR3 length equals 12 residues. Germline loops: CDR1 GTSNPN, CDR2 SVGIG (reference sequence). With V trimmed by 1 base and J by 9 bases, 5 bases remained unmatched. This chain's CDR3 is CAWSGTGGSYTF. DNA of the CDR3: TGTGCCTGGAGTGGGACAGGCGGGAGCTACACCTTC.

This chain uses TRBV5-6 with TRBJ2-3; TRBD2 matches at 9 bases. The junction had 6 bases not matched to a gene; V was cut back by 4 bases and J by 3 bases. The CDR3 spans 15 residues. Germline V gene sequence: CDR1 SGHDT, CDR2 YYEEEE. CDR3 amino acids: CASSRRSGGTDTQYF. DNA for the CDR3: TGTGCCAGCAGCCGTCGAAGCGGGGGGACAGATACGCAGTATTTT.

The chain is built from TRBV9 and TRBJ2-1, with D perhaps TRBD2 (6 bases). Trimming pared 4 bases from V and 4 bases from J, leaving 18 bases between. The germline gives CDR1 SGDLS, CDR2 YYNGEE. This CDR3 is 16 amino acids long. For the CDR3, the DNA is TGTGCCAGCAGCCTTCTGGAGGACTACCCGTACAATGAGCAGTTCTTC. The encoded protein is CASSLLEDYPYNEQFF.

The chain has TRBV10-1 and TRBJ2-4, with 8 bases aligning to TRBD1. CDR1 and CDR2 (germline): WNHNN, SYGVQD (reference sequence). The length of the CDR3 is 13 residues. The J segment lost 9 bases and the V segment lost 5 bases, leaving 6 bases of the junction unmatched. Here the CDR3 reads CASSPRTGTIQYF. The DNA for the CDR3 is TGCGCCAGCAGTCCTCGGACAGGGACCATTCAGTACTTC.

The genes are TRBV9 and TRBJ2-5; D is undetermined. CDR1 SGDLS and CDR2 YYNGEE come from the germline V gene. Trimming took off 3 bases at V and 5 bases at J, with 14 bases between the two ends. The CDR3 runs to 14 residues. The CDR3 DNA reads TGTGCCAGCAGCGAGTTACCAGAATGGGAGACCCAGTACTTC. This encodes CASSELPEWETQYF. Using reference TRBV9 and TRBJ2-5 for the parts outside the CDR3, the full variable domain is DSGVTQTPKHLITATGQRVTLRCSPRSGDLSVYWYQQSLDQGLQFLIQYYNGEERAKGNILERFSAQQFPDLHSELNLSSLELGDSALYFCASSELPEWETQYFGPGTRLLVL.

This chain connects TRBV4-3 to TRBJ1-1; no clear D. The CDR3 covers 14 residues. Looked up from germline, CDR1 is LGHNA and CDR2 is YSLEER. V was clipped by 1 base and J by 2 bases, with 8 bases between them. The CDR3 DNA sequence: TGCGCCAGCAGCCAAGGACTGTACAACACTGAAGCTTTCTTT. As protein: CASSQGLYNTEAFF.

There are a few counts of this clone. J is TRBJ2-5 and V is TRBV7-2; 12 positions match TRBD2. Germline V gene lookup returns CDR1 SGHTA and CDR2 FQGNSA. The J segment lost 5 bases and the V segment lost 0 bases, leaving 4 bases of the junction unmatched. There are 16 residues in the CDR3. DNA for the CDR3: TGTGCCAGCAGCTTAGCGACTAGCGGGGGACAGGAGACCCAGTACTTC. Translation gives CASSLATSGGQETQYF.

A few counts support this clone. The rearrangement uses TRBV7-8 and TRBJ1-6, with 9 bases matching TRBD1. The germline CDR1 and CDR2 sequences are SGHVS and FQNEAQ. The V and J ends lost 5 bases and 9 bases, in that order; junction bases with no gene match: 2. CDR3 size: 13 residues. CDR3: CASSPDRGSPLHF. CDR3 nucleotide sequence: TGTGCCAGCAGCCCGGACAGGGGTTCACCCCTCCACTTT.

This rearrangement joins TRBV10-2 to TRBJ2-7; TRBD2 agrees at 12 bases. Unmatched junction bases numbered 1, after V lost 6 bases and J lost 1 base. This CDR3 has 14 residues. Germline V gene data show CDR1 as WSHSY and CDR2 as SAAADI. The CDR3 nucleotides are TGCGCCAGCAGGACTAGCGGGGGTTCCTACGAGCAGTACTTC. Its translation is CASRTSGGSYEQYF.

The gene calls are TRBV29-1 and TRBJ2-2; 7 bases fit TRBD1. CDR1 is SQVTM and CDR2 is ANQGSEA in the germline V gene. This CDR3 has 13 amino acids. V was clipped by 7 bases and J by 4 bases; unmatched bases: 6. In nucleotides, the CDR3 is TGCAGCGCCCTAGGACAGGCCACCGGGGAGCTGTTTTTT. Amino acid sequence: CSALGQATGELFF.

This rearrangement joins TRBV12-2 to TRBJ2-1; the tabulated D call, TRBD2, remains unverified against the DNA. TRBV12-2 is annotated as a pseudogene. The CDR3 extends over 20 amino acids. CDR3 sequence: CASRLAPQHLAGGTYNEQFF. CDR3 bases: TGTGCAAGTCGCTTAGCGCCTCAACACTTAGCGGGAGGCACCTACAATGAGCAGTTCTTC.

The rearrangement joins TRBV30 to TRBJ1-5; TRBD1 is a possible D gene (5 bases). CDR1 is GTSNPN, CDR2 SVGIG, per germline (reference sequence). There are 13 residues in the CDR3. As DNA, the CDR3 is TGTGCTTGGGGTCGGGGGACGGATCAGCCCCAGCATTTT. This gives the protein CAWGRGTDQPQHF.